This is a list of T cell receptor beta chains from one sample in a study of CD8+ T cells in alopecia areata. Clones were read by immunoSEQ multiplex PCR, and TCRdb kept only the in-frame ones, dropping some. The table shows about 88,000 clones, with 44% occurring only once. Source: CD8+ T cells sorted from blood, taken at week 24, from a patient treated with tofacitinib. The receptors shown here come from a human donor with alopecia areata. The CDR3 runs from the conserved cysteine through the conserved F or W. D genes are given only for firm matches. The size of a clone is reported for some rows only, either as once, few or many, or as a class for expanded clones.

j_call	d_call	v_call	clone_size	cdr3_length	cdr3_nt	cdr3_aa
TRBJ2-7	TRBD2	TRBV7-9	.	15	TGTGCCAGCAGCGTCCTGACTAGCGGTTCCTACGAGCAGTACTTC	CASSVLTSGSYEQYF
TRBJ2-5	TRBD2	TRBV5-1	few	15	TGCGCCAGCAGCTTGGTCTGGAGCGGGGAGGAGACCCAGTACTTC	CASSLVWSGEETQYF
TRBJ2-3	.	TRBV6-5	.	15	TGTGCCAGCAGTTACTCCGGACACTCCACAGATACGCAGTATTTT	CASSYSGHSTDTQYF
TRBJ2-3	TRBD2	TRBV4-1	few	14	TGCGCCACAAGGACTAGGGGTGATGGAAATACGCAGTATTTT	CATRTRGDGNTQYF
TRBJ2-7	.	TRBV7-2	few	16	TGTGCCAGCAGCACCCGGACTCTGGCCCTCCTATACGAGCAGTACTTC	CASSTRTLALLYEQYF
TRBJ2-1	.	TRBV7-9	.	14	TGTGCCAGCAGCTTAAGGGGTGACTACAATGAGCAGTTCTTC	CASSLRGDYNEQFF
TRBJ2-1	TRBD1	TRBV9	.	14	TGTGCCAGCAGCGTAGGGGGAACAGGGGATGAGCAGTTCTTC	CASSVGGTGDEQFF
TRBJ2-7	TRBD1	TRBV4-1	few	14	TGCGCCAGCAGCCAAAAACAGGGGGCTGGCGAGCAGTACTTC	CASSQKQGAGEQYF
TRBJ1-1	.	TRBV9	.	14	TGTGCCAGCAGCGAACAGGGTTCAGGCACTGAAGCTTTCTTT	CASSEQGSGTEAFF
TRBJ2-4	.	TRBV29-1	.	13	TGCAGCGTTGAAGGCGGAACCAAAAACATTCAGTACTTC	CSVEGGTKNIQYF
TRBJ1-5	.	TRBV27	few	14	TGTGCCAGCAGTTTCTTGGGTGGAGGCCAGCCCCAGCATTTT	CASSFLGGGQPQHF
TRBJ2-7	TRBD1	TRBV29-1	few	13	TGCAGCGTTGGGACCGGGGACAGCTACGAGCAGTACTTC	CSVGTGDSYEQYF
TRBJ1-1	.	TRBV9	.	16	TGTGCCAGCAGCGACGACCCCGCGGGACAAGGCACTGAAGCTTTCTTT	CASSDDPAGQGTEAFF
TRBJ2-5	.	TRBV6-5	.	13	TGTGCCAGCAGTGACCTAGTTGAGGAGACCCAGTACTTC	CASSDLVEETQYF
TRBJ1-2	.	TRBV29-1	.	14	TGCAGCGTTGACAGGGTGTCACGTAACTATGGCTACACCTTC	CSVDRVSRNYGYTF
TRBJ1-5	.	TRBV30	.	14	TGTGCCTGGAGTCCCGAAATGGGGAATCAGCCCCAGCACTTT	CAWSPEMGNQPQHF
TRBJ2-7	TRBD1	TRBV29-1	.	14	TGCAGCGTTGAGGGACAGGGCCCAACCTACGAGCAGTACTTC	CSVEGQGPTYEQYF
TRBJ1-5	.	TRBV7-8	.	16	TGTGCCAGCAGCTTAGGGGGCCCAGTCCCGAATCAGCCCCAGCATTTT	CASSLGGPVPNQPQHF
TRBJ2-2	.	TRBV5-1	.	14	TGCGCCAGCAGCCCCCCTCGGTCGGACGGGGAGCTGTTTTTT	CASSPPRSDGELFF
TRBJ2-7	TRBD2	TRBV7-9	.	15	TGTGCCAGCAGCCTAGGAGAGCGGGGCTCCTACGAGCAGTACTTC	CASSLGERGSYEQYF
TRBJ1-2	.	TRBV15	.	14	TGTGCCACCAGCAGAGATAAGAGAGGGTATGGCTACACCTTC	CATSRDKRGYGYTF
TRBJ2-3	TRBD2	TRBV29-1	few	13	TGCAGCGCACCGGGGAGGGTAACAGATACGCAGTATTTT	CSAPGRVTDTQYF
TRBJ2-7	.	TRBV5-1	.	15	TGCGCCAGCAGCGCCGGTCGAGGTGGGGTGGGCGAGCAGTACTTC	CASSAGRGGVGEQYF
TRBJ2-3	TRBD2	TRBV15	.	15	TGTGCCACCAGCAGGTCTAGCGGGGTCACAGATACGCAGTATTTT	CATSRSSGVTDTQYF
TRBJ1-5	.	TRBV5-1	.	14	TGCGCCAGCAGCCCTGTGGTGGGGGATCAGCCCCAGCATTTT	CASSPVVGDQPQHF
TRBJ1-1	.	TRBV10-3	few	11	TGTGCCACCGGGATGAACACTGAAGCTTTCTTT	CATGMNTEAFF
TRBJ1-5	TRBD1	TRBV13	.	15	TGTGCCAGCAGCGTAGGGACAGGGGGCGCACTGCCCCAGCATTTT	CASSVGTGGALPQHF
TRBJ1-2	.	TRBV18	.	12	TGTGCCAGCTCACCTGGAGGGGATGGCTACACCTTC	CASSPGGDGYTF
TRBJ2-2	.	TRBV11-2	.	17	TGTGCCAGCAGCTTAGGGATTGGTGGACCGAACACCGGGGAGCTGTTTTTT	CASSLGIGGPNTGELFF
TRBJ2-7	.	TRBV27	many	16	TGTGCCAGCAGTTTATCGATCCCTGGGGGTAGCTACGAGCAGTACTTC	CASSLSIPGGSYEQYF